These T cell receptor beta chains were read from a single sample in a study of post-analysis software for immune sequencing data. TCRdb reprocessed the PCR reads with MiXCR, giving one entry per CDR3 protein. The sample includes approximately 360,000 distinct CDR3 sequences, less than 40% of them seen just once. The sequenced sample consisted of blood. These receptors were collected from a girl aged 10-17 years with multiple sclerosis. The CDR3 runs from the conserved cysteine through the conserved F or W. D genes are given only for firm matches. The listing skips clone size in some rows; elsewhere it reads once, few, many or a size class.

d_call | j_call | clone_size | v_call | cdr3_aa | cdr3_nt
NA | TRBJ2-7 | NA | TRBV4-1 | CASSRLTDSFYEQYF | TGCGCCAGCAGCCGCCTCACTGACAGTTTTTACGAGCAGTACTTC
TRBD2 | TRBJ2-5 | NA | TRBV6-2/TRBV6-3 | CASSTGTSGQETQYF | TGTGCCAGCAGTACCGGGACTAGCGGGCAAGAGACCCAGTACTTC
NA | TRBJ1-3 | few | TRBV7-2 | CASNDQGGSSGNTIYF | TGTGCCAGCAACGATCAGGGCGGATCCTCTGGAAACACCATATATTTT
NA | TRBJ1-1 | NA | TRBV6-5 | CASSYGSFEAFF | TGTGCCAGCAGTTACGGTTCCTTTGAAGCTTTCTTT
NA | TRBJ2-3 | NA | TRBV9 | CASSGPRGARDTQYF | TGTGCCAGCAGCGGACCAAGGGGGGCCAGGGATACGCAGTATTTT
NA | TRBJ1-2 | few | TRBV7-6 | CASSPRAFANYGYTF | TGTGCCAGCAGCCCCCGGGCATTTGCCAACTATGGCTACACCTTC
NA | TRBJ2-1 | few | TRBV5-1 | CASSLGEGPNNEQFF | TGCGCCAGCAGCTTGGGAGAAGGGCCTAACAATGAGCAGTTCTTC
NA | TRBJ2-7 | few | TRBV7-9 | CASSLGHSYAASHEQYF | TGTGCCAGCAGCTTAGGCCATTCATACGCTGCCAGCCACGAGCAGTACTTC
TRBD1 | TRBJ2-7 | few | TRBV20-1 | CSALDRGLPEQYF | TGCAGTGCCCTGGACAGGGGACTCCCCGAGCAGTACTTC
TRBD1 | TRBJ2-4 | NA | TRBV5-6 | CASSWGQANIQYF | TGTGCCAGCAGCTGGGGACAGGCAAACATTCAGTACTTC
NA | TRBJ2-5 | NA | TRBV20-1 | CSANWGAGETQYF | TGCAGTGCCAACTGGGGGGCCGGGGAGACCCAGTACTTC
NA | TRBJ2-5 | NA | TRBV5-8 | CASTPRTETHYF | TGTGCCAGCACCCCGAGAACTGAGACCCACTACTTC
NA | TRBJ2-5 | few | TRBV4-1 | CASSPSAAGWEQYF | TGCGCCAGCAGCCCTTCTGCGGCAGGGTGGGAGCAGTACTTC
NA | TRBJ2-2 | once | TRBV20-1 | CSARDLAGPTGELFF | TGCAGTGCTAGAGATTTGGCGGGGCCTACCGGGGAGCTGTTTTTT
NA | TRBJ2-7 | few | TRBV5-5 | CASSFARGGEQYF | TGTGCCAGCAGCTTCGCCAGGGGGGGAGAGCAGTACTTC
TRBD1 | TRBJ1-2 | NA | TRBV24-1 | CATSDPSGTGGYGYTF | TGTGCCACCAGTGATCCCTCCGGGACAGGGGGCTATGGCTACACCTTC
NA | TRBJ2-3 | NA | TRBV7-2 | CASSLKGADTQYF | TGTGCCAGCAGCTTAAAGGGGGCAGATACGCAGTATTTT
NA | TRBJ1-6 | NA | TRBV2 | CASSESGGQNNSPLHF | TGTGCCAGCAGTGAGAGTGGGGGACAAAATAATTCACCCCTCCACTTT
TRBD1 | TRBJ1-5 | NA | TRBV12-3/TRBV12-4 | CASRDRDSNQPQHF | TGTGCCAGCAGGGACAGGGATAGCAATCAGCCCCAGCATTTT
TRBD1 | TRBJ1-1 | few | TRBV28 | CASSLPDRGPTKAFF | TGTGCCAGCAGTTTACCCGACAGGGGGCCAACTAAAGCTTTCTTT
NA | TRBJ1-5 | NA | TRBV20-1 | CSARKTDVGQPQHF | TGCAGTGCTAGGAAGACAGACGTTGGTCAGCCCCAGCATTTT
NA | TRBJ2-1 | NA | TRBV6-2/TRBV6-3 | CASSWGGAASYNEQFF | TGTGCCAGCAGTTGGGGTGGGGCAGCCTCCTACAATGAGCAGTTCTTC
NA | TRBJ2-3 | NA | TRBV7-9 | CASSLVGTSGIDTQYF | TGTGCCAGCAGCTTAGTCGGGACGTCTGGGATTGATACGCAGTATTTT
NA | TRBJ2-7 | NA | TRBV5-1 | CASSLSPGTSYEQYF | TGCGCCAGCAGCTTGTCTCCGGGGACTTCCTACGAGCAGTACTTC
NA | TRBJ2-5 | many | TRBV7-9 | CASSPVPYGEETQYF | TGTGCCAGCAGTCCTGTCCCGTACGGTGAAGAGACCCAGTACTTC
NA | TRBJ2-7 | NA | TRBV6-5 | CASIGSLSYEQYF | TGTGCCAGCATCGGGTCCTTGAGCTACGAGCAGTACTTC